A few counts support the clone carrying this TCR beta chain. Its antigen is as yet unknown. Barcoded TCR alpha and TCR beta cDNA libraries with UMIs came from 5'RACE using constant-segment primers. TCRdb fed the 5' RACE reads into MiXCR, producing one record per CDR3 protein. This sample has under 450,000 distinct CDR3 sequences, with approximately 22% found just once. The sample originates from a study of T-cell memory formation after mild COVID-19. General study results and limits: Shrinking CD4+ clones resided mostly in CM and EM, and CD8+ ones in EMRA.

CDR3 length equals 18 residues. Germline V CDR1 and CDR2: SEHNR, FQNEAQ (reference sequence). The V gene end was trimmed by 6 bases and the J gene end by 2 bases; junction bases not matched to a gene: 13. Input material: PBMCs or a T cell subset sorted from them (not recorded which). The clonotype was recovered from a man aged 18 to 35 who had mild COVID-19 (a few samples of this study predate the infection). Cell type and time point are not known. The V and J genes are TRBV7-9 and TRBJ2-3; 11 bases are a match to TRBD2. This CDR3 reads CASSYGKRTSGLTDTQYF. CDR3 coding DNA: TGTGCCAGCAGTTACGGGAAGAGGACTAGCGGGCTCACAGATACGCAGTATTTT.